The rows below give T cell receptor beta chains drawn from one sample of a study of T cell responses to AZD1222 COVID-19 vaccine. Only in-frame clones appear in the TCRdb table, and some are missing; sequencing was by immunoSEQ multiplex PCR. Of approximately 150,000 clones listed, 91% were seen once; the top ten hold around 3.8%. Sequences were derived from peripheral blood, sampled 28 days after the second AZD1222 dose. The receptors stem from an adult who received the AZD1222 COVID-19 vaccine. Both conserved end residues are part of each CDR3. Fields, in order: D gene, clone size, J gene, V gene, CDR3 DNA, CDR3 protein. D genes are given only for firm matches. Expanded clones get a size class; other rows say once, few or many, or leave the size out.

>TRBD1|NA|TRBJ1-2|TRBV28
TGTGCCAGCAGCCGGGACAGGGGTTACGGGGGCTACACCTTC
CASSRDRGYGGYTF
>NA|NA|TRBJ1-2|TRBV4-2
TGTGCCAGCAGCCAAGATCGGGGGGCGCGGGGCTACACCTTC
CASSQDRGARGYTF
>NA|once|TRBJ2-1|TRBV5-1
TGCGCCAGCAGCTTGGTGAGTGCACTCAATGAGCAGTTCTTC
CASSLVSALNEQFF
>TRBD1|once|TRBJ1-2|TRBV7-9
TGTGCCAGCAGCCCTAGGAGGGACAGGCCGGGCTACACCTTC
CASSPRRDRPGYTF
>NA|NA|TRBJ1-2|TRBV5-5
TGTGCCAGCAGCGCCGCAGGGGCCCTTTATGGCTACACCTTC
CASSAAGALYGYTF
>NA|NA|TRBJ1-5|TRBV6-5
TGTGCCAGCAGAGGCCTTGAAGGGATAAATCAGCCCCAGCATTTT
CASRGLEGINQPQHF
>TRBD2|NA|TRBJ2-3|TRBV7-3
TGTGCCAGCAGCCCGAGGATGGGAGGGAGTAGAGATACGCAGTATTTT
CASSPRMGGSRDTQYF
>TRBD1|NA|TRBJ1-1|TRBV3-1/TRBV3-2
TGTGCCAGCAGCCATCACGGACAGGGGGCTCCCGAAGCTTTCTTT
CASSHHGQGAPEAFF
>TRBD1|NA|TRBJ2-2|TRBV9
TGTGCCAGCAGCGCTAGGACAGGGTCGAACACCGGGGAGCTGTTTTTT
CASSARTGSNTGELFF
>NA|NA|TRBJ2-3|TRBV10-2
TGCGCCAGCAGGGGATCGGGACTTTCCGAGGCCCCAGATACGCAGTATTTT
CASRGSGLSEAPDTQYF
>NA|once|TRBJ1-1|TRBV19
TGTGCCAGTAGCCTGGAGTTCCTCATGAACACTGAAGCTTTCTTT
CASSLEFLMNTEAFF
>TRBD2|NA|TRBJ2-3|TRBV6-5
TGTGCCAGCAGCCCGGGACTAGCAACAGATACGCAGTATTTT
CASSPGLATDTQYF
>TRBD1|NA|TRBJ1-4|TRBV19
TGTGCCAGTAGCAAACCGGGACAGGGGTTTGCTAATGAAAAACTGTTTTTT
CASSKPGQGFANEKLFF
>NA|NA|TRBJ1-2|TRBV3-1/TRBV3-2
TGTGCCAGCATGAGCGGGGGCGGCGGATACACCTTC
CASMSGGGGYTF
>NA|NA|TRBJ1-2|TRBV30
TGTGCCTGGAGTGCCCGGACAGCGCTATGGGGCTACACCTTC
CAWSARTALWGYTF
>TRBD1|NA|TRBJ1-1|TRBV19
TGTGCCAGTAAGGGAGGGGGCAAGGCTGAAGCTTTCTTT
CASKGGGKAEAFF
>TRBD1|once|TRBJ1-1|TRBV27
TGTGCCAGCAGTTCCCGGGACAGGGAACACGAAGCTTTCTTT
CASSSRDREHEAFF
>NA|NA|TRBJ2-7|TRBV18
TGTGCCAGCTCACCAGCCGGTATGGGGGACTTTGCGTACGAGCAGTACTTC
CASSPAGMGDFAYEQYF
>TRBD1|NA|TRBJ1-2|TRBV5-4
TGTGCCAGCACCACCCCTCCGGGACAGGGGGTCGGGGGCTACACCTTC
CASTTPPGQGVGGYTF
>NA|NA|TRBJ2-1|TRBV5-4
TGTGCCAGCAGCTTCATACCTCCTCGCAACAATGAGCAGTTCTTC
CASSFIPPRNNEQFF
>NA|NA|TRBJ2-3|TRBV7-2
TGTGCCAGCAGCATGGGACTTTCCGCAGATACGCAGTATTTT
CASSMGLSADTQYF
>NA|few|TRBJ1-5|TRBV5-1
TGCGCCAGCAGCCCAGAAAATCAGCCCCAGCATTTT
CASSPENQPQHF
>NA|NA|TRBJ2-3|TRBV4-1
TGCGCCAGCAGCCAAGACCGTGGACTCCACACAGATACGCAGTATTTT
CASSQDRGLHTDTQYF
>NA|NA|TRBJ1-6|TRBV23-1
TGCGCCAGCAGTCACGGGGACGGGAATTCACCCCTCCACTTT
CASSHGDGNSPLHF
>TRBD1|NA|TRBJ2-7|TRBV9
TGTGCCAGCAGCGGACAGGGCTACGAGCAGTACTTC
CASSGQGYEQYF
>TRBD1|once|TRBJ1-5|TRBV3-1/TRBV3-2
TGTGCCAGCAGCCAAGGGACAGGGGCTCACAATCAGCCCCAGCATTTT
CASSQGTGAHNQPQHF
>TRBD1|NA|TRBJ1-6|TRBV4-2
TGTGCCAGCAGCCACCCGGGACAGGAAAATTCACCCCTCCACTTT
CASSHPGQENSPLHF
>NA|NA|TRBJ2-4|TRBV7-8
TGTGCCAGCAGCCGAGCTTGGCAGATCCTAGCCAAAAACATTCAGTACTTC
CASSRAWQILAKNIQYF
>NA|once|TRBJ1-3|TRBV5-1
TGCGCCAGCAGCTTGGACAGCTTCTCTGGAAACACCATATATTTT
CASSLDSFSGNTIYF
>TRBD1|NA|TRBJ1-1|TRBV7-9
TGTGCCAGCAGCTTAGGGGGTACAGGGGCGGCTTTCTTT
CASSLGGTGAAFF
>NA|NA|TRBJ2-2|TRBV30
TGTGCCTGGAGTGTACCCGACAGGAACACCGGGGAGCTGTTTTTT
CAWSVPDRNTGELFF
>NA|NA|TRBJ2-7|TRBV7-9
TGTGCCAGCAGCTTAGCGGCAGGGTCCTACGAGCAGTACTTC
CASSLAAGSYEQYF
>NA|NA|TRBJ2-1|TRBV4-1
TGCGCCAGCAGCCAAGAAGGAGGGCATGAGCAGTTCTTC
CASSQEGGHEQFF
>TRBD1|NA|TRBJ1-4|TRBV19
TGTGCCACCAGGGGGACAGGTACTTCCTCACCTGAAAAACTGTTTTTT
CATRGTGTSSPEKLFF
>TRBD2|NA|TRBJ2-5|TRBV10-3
TGTGCCATCAGTCCCCAACTAGCGGTCCAAGAGACCCAGTACTTC
CAISPQLAVQETQYF
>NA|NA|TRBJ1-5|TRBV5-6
TGTGCCAGCAGCTTATATGGTCGGGCTCAGCCCCAGCATTTT
CASSLYGRAQPQHF
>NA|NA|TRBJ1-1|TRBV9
TGTGCCAGCAGCGTAGGGACACCAGCTTTCTTT
CASSVGTPAFF
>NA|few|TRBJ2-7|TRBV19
TGTGCCAGTAGTACTTCTAGAACCGAGCAGTACTTC
CASSTSRTEQYF
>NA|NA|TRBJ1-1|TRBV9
TGTGCCAGCAGCGTGGGCCCCGACCGAGCCACTGAAGCTTTCTTT
CASSVGPDRATEAFF
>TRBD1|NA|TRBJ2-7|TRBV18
TGTGCCAGCTCATCGGGACAGTCCTACGAGCAGTACTTC
CASSSGQSYEQYF
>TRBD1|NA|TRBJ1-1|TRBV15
TGTGCCACCAGCGAGGACAGGGGGAACACTGAAGCTTTCTTT
CATSEDRGNTEAFF
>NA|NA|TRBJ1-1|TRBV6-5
TGTGCCAGCAGTCAGGGGACCCACACTGAAGCTTTCTTT
CASSQGTHTEAFF
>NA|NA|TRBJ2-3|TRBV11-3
TGTGCCAGCAGCTTAGGAGGGGGGACCACAGATACGCAGTATTTT
CASSLGGGTTDTQYF
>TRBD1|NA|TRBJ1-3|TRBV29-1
TGCAGCGTTGAGGACAGGGGATACACCATATATTTT
CSVEDRGYTIYF
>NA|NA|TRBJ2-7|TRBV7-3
TGTGCCAGCAGCTCGACTTCCTACTACGAGCAGTACTTC
CASSSTSYYEQYF
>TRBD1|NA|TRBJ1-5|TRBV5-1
TGCGCCAGCAGCTTGGGGGACAGTCCTAATCAGCCCCAGCATTTT
CASSLGDSPNQPQHF
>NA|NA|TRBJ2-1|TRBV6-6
TGTGCCACCCATCCAGGGTCAGGGGGGTATGAGCAGTTCTTC
CATHPGSGGYEQFF
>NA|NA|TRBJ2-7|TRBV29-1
TGCAGCGTTGGCCAGGGGGGCGAGCAGTACTTC
CSVGQGGEQYF
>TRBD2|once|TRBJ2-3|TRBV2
TGTGCCAGCAGAGGGTCGAGCGGGGGGGCCGGGACGCAGTATTTT
CASRGSSGGAGTQYF
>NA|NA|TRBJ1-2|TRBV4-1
TGCGCCAGCAGCCAAGTCCCCGGACAGTTAGCTAACTATGGCTACACCTTC
CASSQVPGQLANYGYTF